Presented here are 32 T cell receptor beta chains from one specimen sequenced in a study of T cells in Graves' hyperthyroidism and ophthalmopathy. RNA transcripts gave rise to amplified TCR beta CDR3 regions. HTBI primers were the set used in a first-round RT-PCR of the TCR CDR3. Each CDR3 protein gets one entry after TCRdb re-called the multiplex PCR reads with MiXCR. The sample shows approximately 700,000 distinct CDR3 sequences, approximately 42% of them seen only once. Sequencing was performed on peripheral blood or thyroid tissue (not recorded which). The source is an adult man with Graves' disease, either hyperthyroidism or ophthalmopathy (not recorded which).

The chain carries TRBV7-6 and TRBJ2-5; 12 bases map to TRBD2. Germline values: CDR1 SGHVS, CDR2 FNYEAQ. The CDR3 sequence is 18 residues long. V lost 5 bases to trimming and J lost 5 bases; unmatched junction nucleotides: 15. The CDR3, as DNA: TGTGCCAGCAGCCAGTTTCGGATGACTAGCGGGGGTTTTGAGACCCAGTACTTC. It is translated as CASSQFRMTSGGFETQYF.

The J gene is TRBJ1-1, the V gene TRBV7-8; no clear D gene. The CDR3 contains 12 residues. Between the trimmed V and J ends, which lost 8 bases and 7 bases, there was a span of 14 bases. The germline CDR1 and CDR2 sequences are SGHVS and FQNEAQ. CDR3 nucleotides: TGTGCCAGCTCACCAGAGGTCTTTGAAGCTTTCTTT. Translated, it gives CASSPEVFEAFF.

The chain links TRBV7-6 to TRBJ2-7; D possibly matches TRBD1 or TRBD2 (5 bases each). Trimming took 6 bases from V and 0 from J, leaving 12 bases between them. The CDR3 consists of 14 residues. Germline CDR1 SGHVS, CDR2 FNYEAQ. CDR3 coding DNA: TGTGCCAGCAGTTTACGGGACCTCTCCTACGAGCAGTACTTC. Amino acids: CASSLRDLSYEQYF.

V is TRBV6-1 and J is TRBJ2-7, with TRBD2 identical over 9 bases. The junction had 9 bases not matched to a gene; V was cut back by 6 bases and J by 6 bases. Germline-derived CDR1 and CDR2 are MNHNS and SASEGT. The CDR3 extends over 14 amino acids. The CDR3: CASRPSSGGFEQYF. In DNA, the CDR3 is TGTGCCAGCAGACCTTCGAGCGGGGGGTTCGAGCAGTACTTC.

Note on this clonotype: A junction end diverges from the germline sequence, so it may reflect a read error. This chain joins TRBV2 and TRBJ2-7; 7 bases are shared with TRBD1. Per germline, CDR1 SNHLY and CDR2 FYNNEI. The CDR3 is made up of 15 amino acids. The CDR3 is CASRVEQGTSYERYF. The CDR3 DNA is TGTGCCAGCAGAGTCGAACAGGGGACGAGCTACGAGCGGTACTTC.

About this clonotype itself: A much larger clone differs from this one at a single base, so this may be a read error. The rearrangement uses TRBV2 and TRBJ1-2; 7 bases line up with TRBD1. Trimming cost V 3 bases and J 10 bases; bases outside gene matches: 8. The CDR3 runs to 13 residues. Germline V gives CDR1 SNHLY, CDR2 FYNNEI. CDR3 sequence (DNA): TGTGCCAGCAGTGAGACAGGGTCTGGTGCCTACACCTTC. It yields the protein CASSETGSGAYTF.

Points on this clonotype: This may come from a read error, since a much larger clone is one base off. The CDR3 protein is CSAGPLREKLFF. The DNA for the CDR3 is TGCAGTGCTGGACCCCTGAGGGAAAAACTGTTTTTT. The chain has TRBV20-1 and TRBJ1-4; D is undetermined. With 5 bases removed from V and 8 bases from J, the gap between germline ends came to 12 bases. This CDR3 is built from 12 residues. Germline lookup yields CDR1 DFQATT and CDR2 SNEGSKA (reference sequence).

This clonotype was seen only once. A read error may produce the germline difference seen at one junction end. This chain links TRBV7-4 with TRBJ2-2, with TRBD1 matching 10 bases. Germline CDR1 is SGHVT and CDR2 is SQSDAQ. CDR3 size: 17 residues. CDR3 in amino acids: CASSYAGTGALTGKLFF. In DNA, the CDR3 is TGTGCCAGCAGCTACGCCGGGACAGGGGCCCTCACCGGGAAGCTGTTTTTT.

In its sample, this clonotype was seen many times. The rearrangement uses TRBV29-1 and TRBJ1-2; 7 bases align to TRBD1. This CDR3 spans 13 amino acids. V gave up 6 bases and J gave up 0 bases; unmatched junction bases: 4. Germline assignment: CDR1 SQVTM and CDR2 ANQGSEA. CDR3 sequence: CSVRDSTNYGYTF. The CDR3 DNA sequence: TGCAGCGTAAGGGACAGCACTAACTATGGCTACACCTTC.

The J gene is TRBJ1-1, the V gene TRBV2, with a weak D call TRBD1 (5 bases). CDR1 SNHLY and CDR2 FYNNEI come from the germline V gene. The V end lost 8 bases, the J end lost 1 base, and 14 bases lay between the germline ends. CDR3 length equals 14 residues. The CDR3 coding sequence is TGTGCCAGCGGACAACGGAGTACGAACACTGAAGCTTTCTTT. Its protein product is CASGQRSTNTEAFF.

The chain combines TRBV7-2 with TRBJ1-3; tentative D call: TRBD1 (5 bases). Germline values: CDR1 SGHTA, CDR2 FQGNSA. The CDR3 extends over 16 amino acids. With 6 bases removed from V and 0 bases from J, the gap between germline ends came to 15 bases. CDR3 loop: CASSQGGLFSGNTIYF. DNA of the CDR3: TGTGCCAGCAGTCAGGGAGGTCTCTTCTCTGGAAACACCATATATTTT.

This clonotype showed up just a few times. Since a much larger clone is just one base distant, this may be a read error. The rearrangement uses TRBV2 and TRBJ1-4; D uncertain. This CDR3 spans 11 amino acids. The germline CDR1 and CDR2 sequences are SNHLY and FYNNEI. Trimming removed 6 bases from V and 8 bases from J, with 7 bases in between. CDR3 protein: CASRRPEKLFF. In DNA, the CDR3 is TGTGCCAGCAGGCGGCCAGAAAAACTGTTTTTT. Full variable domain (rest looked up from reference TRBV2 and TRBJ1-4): EPEVTQTPSHQVTQMGQEVILRCVPISNHLYFYWYRQILGQKVEFLVSFYNNEISEKSEIFDDQFSVERPDGSNFTLKIRSTKLEDSAMYFCASRRPEKLFFGSGTQLSVL.

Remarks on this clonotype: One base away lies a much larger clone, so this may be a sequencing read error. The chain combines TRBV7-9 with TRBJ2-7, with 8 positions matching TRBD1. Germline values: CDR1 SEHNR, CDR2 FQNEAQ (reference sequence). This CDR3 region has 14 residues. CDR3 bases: TGTGCCAGCGGCTTAGGGGACAGGAGTGTGGAGCAGTACTTC. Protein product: CASGLGDRSVEQYF.

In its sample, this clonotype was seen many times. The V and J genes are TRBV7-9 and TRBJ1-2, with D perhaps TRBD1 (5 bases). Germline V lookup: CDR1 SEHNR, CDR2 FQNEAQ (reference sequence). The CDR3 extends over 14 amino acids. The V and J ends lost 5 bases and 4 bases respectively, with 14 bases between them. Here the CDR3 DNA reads TGTGCCAGCAGCCCTCCTGACAGAGTCTATGGCTACACCTTC. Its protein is CASSPPDRVYGYTF. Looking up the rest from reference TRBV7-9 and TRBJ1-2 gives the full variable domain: DTGVSQNPRHKITKRGQNVTFRCDPISEHNRLYWYRQTLGQGPEFLTYFQNEAQLEKSRLLSDRFSAERPKGSFSTLEIQRTEQGDSAMYLCASSPPDRVYGYTFGSGTRLTVV.

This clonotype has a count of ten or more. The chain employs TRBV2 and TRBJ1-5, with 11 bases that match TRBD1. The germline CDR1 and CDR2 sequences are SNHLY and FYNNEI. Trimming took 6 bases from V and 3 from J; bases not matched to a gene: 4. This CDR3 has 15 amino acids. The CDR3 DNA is TGTGCCAGCAGGGTGGGACAGGGGGTCAATCAGCCCCAGCATTTT. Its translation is CASRVGQGVNQPQHF.

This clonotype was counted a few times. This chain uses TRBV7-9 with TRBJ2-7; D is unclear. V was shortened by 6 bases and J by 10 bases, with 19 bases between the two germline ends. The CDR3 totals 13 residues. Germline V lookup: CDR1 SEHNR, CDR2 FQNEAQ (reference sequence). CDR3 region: CASSTASGHSQYF. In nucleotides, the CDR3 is TGTGCCAGCAGTACGGCCTCAGGCCACTCTCAGTACTTC. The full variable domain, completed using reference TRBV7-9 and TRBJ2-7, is DTGVSQNPRHKITKRGQNVTFRCDPISEHNRLYWYRQTLGQGPEFLTYFQNEAQLEKSRLLSDRFSAERPKGSFSTLEIQRTEQGDSAMYLCASSTASGHSQYFGPGTRLTVT.

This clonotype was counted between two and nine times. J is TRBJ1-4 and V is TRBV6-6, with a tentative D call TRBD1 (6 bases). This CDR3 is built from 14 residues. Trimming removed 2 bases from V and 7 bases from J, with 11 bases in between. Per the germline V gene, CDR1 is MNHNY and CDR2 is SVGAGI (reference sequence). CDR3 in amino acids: CASSYGGAREKLFF. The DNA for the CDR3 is TGTGCCAGCAGTTACGGGGGGGCGCGTGAAAAACTGTTTTTT.

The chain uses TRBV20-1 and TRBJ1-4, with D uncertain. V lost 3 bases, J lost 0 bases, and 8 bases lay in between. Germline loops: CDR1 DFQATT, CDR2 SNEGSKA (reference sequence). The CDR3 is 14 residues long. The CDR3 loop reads CSARRFTTNEKLFF. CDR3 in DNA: TGCAGTGCTAGGAGATTTACAACTAATGAAAAACTGTTTTTT.

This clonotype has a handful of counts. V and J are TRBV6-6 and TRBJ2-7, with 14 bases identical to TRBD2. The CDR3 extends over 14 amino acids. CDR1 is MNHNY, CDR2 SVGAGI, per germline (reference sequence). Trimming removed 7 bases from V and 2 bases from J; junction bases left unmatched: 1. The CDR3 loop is CASTTSGRAYEQYF. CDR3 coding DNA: TGTGCCAGCACGACTAGCGGGAGGGCCTACGAGCAGTACTTC.

CDR3 DNA sequence: TGCAGCGTTGATTCCCAGCACCTCGGTTTGACCTTC. Translating it yields CSVDSQHLGLTF. The chain carries TRBV29-1 and TRBJ1-2; D is ambiguous. Germline V gene data show CDR1 as SQVTM and CDR2 as ANQGSEA. Trimming took off 3 bases at V and 14 bases at J, with 19 bases between the two ends. CDR3 length equals 12 residues.

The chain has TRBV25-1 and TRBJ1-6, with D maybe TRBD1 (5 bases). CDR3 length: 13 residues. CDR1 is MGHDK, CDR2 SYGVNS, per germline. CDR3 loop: CASVGRDPSALHF. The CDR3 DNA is TGTGCTAGTGTAGGCAGGGACCCCTCGGCCCTCCACTTT.

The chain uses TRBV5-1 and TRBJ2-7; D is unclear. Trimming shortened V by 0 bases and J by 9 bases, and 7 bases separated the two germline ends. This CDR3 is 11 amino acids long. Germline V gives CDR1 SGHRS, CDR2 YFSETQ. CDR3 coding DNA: TGCGCCAGCAGCTTGGAATTCGGGCAGTACTTC. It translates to CASSLEFGQYF.

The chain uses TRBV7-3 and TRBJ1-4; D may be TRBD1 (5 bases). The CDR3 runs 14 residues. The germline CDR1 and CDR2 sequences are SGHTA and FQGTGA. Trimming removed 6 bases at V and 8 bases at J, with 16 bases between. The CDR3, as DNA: TGTGCCAGCAGTCGGACAAAGGGTGGAGAAAAACTGTTTTTT. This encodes CASSRTKGGEKLFF.

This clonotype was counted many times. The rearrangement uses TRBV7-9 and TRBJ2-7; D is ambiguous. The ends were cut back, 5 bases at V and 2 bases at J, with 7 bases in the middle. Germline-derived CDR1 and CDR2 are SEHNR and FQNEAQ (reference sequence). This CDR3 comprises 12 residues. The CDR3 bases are TGTGCCAGCAGCCCTACCCCCTACGAGCAGTACTTC. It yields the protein CASSPTPYEQYF.

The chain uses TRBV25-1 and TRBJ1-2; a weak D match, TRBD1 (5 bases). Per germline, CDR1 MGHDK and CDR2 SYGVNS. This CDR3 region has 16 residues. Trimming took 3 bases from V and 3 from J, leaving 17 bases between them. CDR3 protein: CASSEEEGSVDYGYTF. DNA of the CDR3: TGTGCCAGCAGTGAGGAGGAGGGGTCTGTAGACTATGGCTACACCTTC.

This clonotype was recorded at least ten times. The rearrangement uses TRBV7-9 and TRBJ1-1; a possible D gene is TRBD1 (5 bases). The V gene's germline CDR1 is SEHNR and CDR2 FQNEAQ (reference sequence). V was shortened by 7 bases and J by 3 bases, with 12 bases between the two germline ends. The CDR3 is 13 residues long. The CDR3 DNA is TGTGCCAGCATGCCGATGGGGGACACTGAAGCTTTCTTT. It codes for CASMPMGDTEAFF.

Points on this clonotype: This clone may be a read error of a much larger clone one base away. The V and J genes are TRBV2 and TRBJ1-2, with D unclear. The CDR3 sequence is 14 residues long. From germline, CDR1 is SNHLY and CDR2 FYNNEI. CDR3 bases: TGTGCCAGCAGCCAAGGGTTTGGTCGCTATGGCTTCACCTTC. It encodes CASSQGFGRYGFTF.

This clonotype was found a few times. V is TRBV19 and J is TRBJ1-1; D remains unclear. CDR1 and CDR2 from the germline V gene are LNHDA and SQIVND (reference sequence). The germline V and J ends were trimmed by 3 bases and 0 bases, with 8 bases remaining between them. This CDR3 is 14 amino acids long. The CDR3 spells CASSISHLNTEAFF. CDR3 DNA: TGTGCCAGTAGTATTTCACACCTGAACACTGAAGCTTTCTTT.

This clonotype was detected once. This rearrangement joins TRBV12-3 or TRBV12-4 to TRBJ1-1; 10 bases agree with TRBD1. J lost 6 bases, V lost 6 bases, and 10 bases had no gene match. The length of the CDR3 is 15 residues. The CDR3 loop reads CASSQAGTGVAEAFF. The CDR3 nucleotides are TGTGCCAGCAGCCAAGCCGGGACAGGGGTCGCTGAAGCTTTCTTT.

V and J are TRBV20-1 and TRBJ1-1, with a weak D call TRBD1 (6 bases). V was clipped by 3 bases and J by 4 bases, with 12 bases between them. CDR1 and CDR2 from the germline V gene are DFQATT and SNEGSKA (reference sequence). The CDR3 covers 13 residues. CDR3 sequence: CSASWGGRTEAFF. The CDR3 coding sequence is TGCAGTGCTAGTTGGGGGGGGCGCACTGAAGCTTTCTTT.

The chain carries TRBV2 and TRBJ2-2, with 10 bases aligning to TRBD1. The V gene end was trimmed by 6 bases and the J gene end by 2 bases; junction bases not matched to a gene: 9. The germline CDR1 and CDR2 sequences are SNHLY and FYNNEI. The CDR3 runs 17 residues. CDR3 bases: TGTGCCAGCAGGAGCCCGGGGACAGGGGAAAACACCGGGGAGCTGTTTTTT. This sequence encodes CASRSPGTGENTGELFF.

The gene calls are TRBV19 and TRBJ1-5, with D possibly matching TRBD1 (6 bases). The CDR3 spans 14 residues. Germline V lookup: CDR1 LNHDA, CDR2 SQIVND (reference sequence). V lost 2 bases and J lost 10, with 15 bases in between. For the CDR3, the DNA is TGTGCCAGTAGTATACGGGGGCCCGAAGAACCCCAGCATTTT. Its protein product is CASSIRGPEEPQHF.